Listed below are T cell receptor beta chains from one sample, sequenced in a study of beta chain features in type 1 diabetes. Data came from immunoSEQ multiplex PCR; TCRdb stores just in-frame clones and leaves some out. Of approximately 340,000 clones in the sample, around 15% were seen once. The sequenced sample consisted of naive CD4+ T cells from blood. The receptors shown here come from a woman between 18 and 29 years old in good health. The CDR3 runs from the conserved cysteine through the conserved F or W. The D gene is left open where the match is weak. Clone size, where shown, is once, few, many, or a class for clones that have expanded.

-	TRBJ1-1	TRBV29-1	few	CSVVLGGYTEAFF	TGCAGCGTTGTGCTCGGAGGATATACTGAAGCTTTCTTT
-	TRBJ2-7	TRBV14	-	CASSRTFTYEQYF	TGTGCCAGCAGCCGGACTTTTACCTACGAGCAGTACTTC
TRBD2	TRBJ2-1	TRBV7-2	-	CASSLGLAINEQFF	TGTGCCAGCAGCTTAGGACTAGCGATCAATGAGCAGTTCTTC
-	TRBJ2-2	TRBV30	few	CAWKGGLLNTGELFF	TGTGCCTGGAAGGGTGGACTCTTGAACACCGGGGAGCTGTTTTTT
TRBD2	TRBJ2-7	TRBV11-2	few	CASSPRAGDFYEQYF	TGTGCCAGCAGCCCTCGGGCGGGAGATTTCTACGAGCAGTACTTC
TRBD2	TRBJ2-1	TRBV6-4	few	CASSARTSGRNEQFF	TGTGCCAGCAGTGCCCGGACTAGCGGGAGGAATGAGCAGTTCTTC
TRBD1	TRBJ1-4	TRBV5-1	-	CASSPGQAYNEKLFF	TGCGCCAGCAGCCCGGGACAGGCTTATAATGAAAAACTGTTTTTT
TRBD2	TRBJ2-7	TRBV28	-	CASSFGGEIYEQYF	TGTGCCAGCAGTTTTGGGGGGGAAATCTACGAGCAGTACTTC
-	TRBJ2-7	TRBV19	few	CASSGAREDEQYF	TGTGCCAGCTCGGGAGCCCGTGAGGACGAGCAGTACTTC
TRBD2	TRBJ2-7	TRBV10-3	few	CAISPGLDRYF	TGTGCCATCAGTCCCGGACTAGATCGGTACTTC
TRBD1	TRBJ1-2	TRBV30	-	CAWSGTTGASGGYTF	TGTGCCTGGAGTGGGACAACAGGGGCCTCAGGGGGCTACACCTTC
-	TRBJ2-5	TRBV30	few	CAWSSLETQYF	TGTGCCTGGAGTTCCCTGGAGACCCAGTACTTC
-	TRBJ2-7	TRBV19	-	CASSIGNRRTYEQYF	TGTGCCAGTAGTATAGGAAACAGGAGAACCTACGAGCAGTACTTC
TRBD2	TRBJ2-1	TRBV6-5	once	CASSSRLAGYNEQFF	TGTGCCAGCAGTTCCCGACTAGCGGGCTACAATGAGCAGTTCTTC
-	TRBJ1-1	TRBV4-1	-	CASSQGTVLNTEAFF	TGCGCCAGCAGCCAAGGTACGGTATTGAACACTGAAGCTTTCTTT
-	TRBJ2-1	TRBV30	few	CAWKQGSYNEQFF	TGTGCCTGGAAACAGGGCTCCTACAATGAGCAGTTCTTC